What follows are 23 T cell receptor beta chains derived from one specimen sequenced in a study of neoadjuvant anti-PD-1 for oral cavity cancer. The repertoire was sequenced with immunoSEQ multiplex PCR; TCRdb's copy has only in-frame clones and lacks some. The sample includes about 14,000 clones, just under 75% of them seen just once. Time point indicated: after neoadjuvant nivolumab, at surgical resection. Sample: PBMCs, taken after nivolumab (anti-PD-1) treatment. These receptors were obtained from a person between 40 and 85 years old with oral cavity squamous cell carcinoma.

This chain uses TRBV10-3 with TRBJ1-3, with D perhaps TRBD1 (5 bases). V was trimmed by 4 bases and J by 8 bases, leaving 15 bases between them. The CDR3 loop spans 14 amino acids. Germline CDR1 is ENHRY and CDR2 is SYGVKD. The CDR3 spells CAISGMGERDTIYF. The DNA of the CDR3 is TGTGCCATCAGTGGGATGGGGGAGAGAGACACCATATATTTT.

This clone has more than one count but fewer than ten. The chain recombines TRBV7-9 with TRBJ2-2, with a tentative D call TRBD1 (5 bases). CDR3 length equals 14 residues. CDR1 is SEHNR, CDR2 FQNEAQ, per germline (reference sequence). V was shortened by 4 bases and J by 6 bases, with 12 bases between the two germline ends. This CDR3 reads CASSSQGRAGELFF. The CDR3 DNA sequence: TGTGCCAGCAGCTCCCAGGGTCGCGCCGGGGAGCTGTTTTTT.

The rearrangement joins TRBV6-5 to TRBJ2-7, with a tentative D call TRBD2 (5 bases). This CDR3 spans 13 amino acids. Germline lookup yields CDR1 MNHEY and CDR2 SVGAGI. The V gene lost 5 bases and the J gene lost 2 bases, with 10 bases spanning the gap. CDR3 sequence reads: CASSPGLTYEQYF. The DNA for the CDR3 is TGTGCCAGCAGTCCCGGACTGACCTACGAGCAGTACTTC.

The chain links TRBV6-1 to TRBJ2-2; D gene uncertain. The CDR3 spans 14 residues. Germline CDR1 and CDR2: MNHNS and SASEGT. V dropped 2 bases and J dropped 6 bases, with 10 bases sitting between them. The DNA for the CDR3 is TGTGCCAGCAGTGAATCCCGGTGGTCCGGGGAGCTGTTTTTT. This translates into CASSESRWSGELFF.

V gene TRBV5-1 combines with J gene TRBJ2-6; weak D call: TRBD1 (5 bases). The CDR3 sequence is 17 residues long. Trimming stripped 1 base from V and 6 bases from J, with 17 bases between. Germline lookup yields CDR1 SGHRS and CDR2 YFSETQ. The CDR3 protein is CASSLSAGSLVANVLTF. The CDR3 bases are TGCGCCAGCAGCTTGTCGGCAGGGTCTCTGGTGGCCAACGTCCTGACTTTC.

In this sample, this clone is medium-sized (0.01 to 0.1%). The CDR3 DNA is TGTGCCAGCAGTGAATACCCTGACAGTAACTATGGCTACACCTTC. Translated: CASSEYPDSNYGYTF. J is TRBJ1-2 and V is TRBV25-1; TRBD1 might be the D (5 bases). The length of the CDR3 is 15 residues. The germline gives CDR1 MGHDK, CDR2 SYGVNS. Trimming left V 0 bases short and J 1 base short, with 9 bases between.

In its sample, this clone ranks as large (0.1 to 1%). The chain combines TRBV6-4 with TRBJ2-3; D is ambiguous. The germline V and J ends were trimmed by 2 bases and 0 bases, with 3 bases remaining between them. This CDR3 has 13 residues. CDR1 and CDR2 (germline): MRHNA, SNTAGT. CDR3 sequence (DNA): TGTGCCAGCAGTGACGGGAGCACAGATACGCAGTATTTT. The encoded protein is CASSDGSTDTQYF.

The chain joins TRBV28 to TRBJ2-3; tentatively, D is TRBD1 or TRBD2 (5 bases each). The CDR3 has 16 amino acids. Germline V gives CDR1 MDHEN, CDR2 SYDVKM. The V end lost 5 bases, the J end lost 2 bases, and 17 bases lay between the germline ends. This CDR3 is CASSKSGLDYTDTQYF. CDR3 in DNA: TGTGCCAGCAGTAAGTCGGGGCTAGACTACACAGATACGCAGTATTTT.

The J gene is TRBJ2-1, the V gene TRBV6-5; D may be TRBD2 (6 bases). V lost 4 bases and J 5 bases, leaving 12 bases between the germline ends. In germline, CDR1 is MNHEY, CDR2 SVGAGI. This CDR3 spans 14 amino acids. As DNA, the CDR3 is TGTGCCAGCAGTTTAGAACTAGCCCACAATGAGCAGTTCTTC. Encoded protein: CASSLELAHNEQFF.

This clone was observed a few times. The rearrangement links TRBV2 to TRBJ2-5; D remains unclear. The CDR3 has 10 residues. The V end was cut by 7 bases, the J end by 7 bases, with 7 bases between. Germline V gives CDR1 SNHLY, CDR2 FYNNEI. CDR3 coding DNA: TGTGCCAGCACCTCGGGGACCCAGTACTTC. Its protein is CASTSGTQYF.

The chain uses TRBV2 and TRBJ2-3; perhaps TRBD2 as D (5 bases). V was trimmed by 7 bases and J by 0 bases, leaving 11 bases between them. The CDR3 contains 14 residues. The germline CDR1 and CDR2 sequences are SNHLY and FYNNEI. The CDR3 sequence is CASKASGSTDTQYF. In nucleotides, the CDR3 is TGTGCCAGCAAAGCCAGCGGCAGCACAGATACGCAGTATTTT.

This clone is a singleton in its sample. This chain joins TRBV9 and TRBJ2-1; 7 bases line up with TRBD2. The CDR3 has 14 amino acids. Germline CDR1 is SGDLS and CDR2 is YYNGEE. Germline trimming cut 4 bases from V and 8 bases from J; bases unmatched to any gene: 9. The CDR3 sequence is CASSLDWAGDEQFF. The CDR3 DNA follows: TGTGCCAGCAGCCTCGACTGGGCGGGGGATGAGCAGTTCTTC.

J is TRBJ1-4 and V is TRBV15; the D gene is possibly TRBD1 (5 bases). Germline V gene sequence: CDR1 LNHNV, CDR2 YYDKDF (reference sequence). The V gene lost 3 bases and the J gene lost 11 bases, with 25 bases spanning the gap. There are 17 residues in the CDR3. In DNA, the CDR3 is TGTGCCACCAGCAGGGGGCCAGGACAATCCGGGGAAGGGAAACTGTTTTTT. It encodes CATSRGPGQSGEGKLFF.

This rearrangement joins TRBV2 to TRBJ2-5; 9 nucleotides line up with TRBD2. Germline trimming cut 0 bases from V and 5 bases from J; bases unmatched to any gene: 4. The CDR3 totals 15 residues. CDR1 SNHLY and CDR2 FYNNEI come from the germline V gene. The CDR3 nucleotides read TGTGCCAGCAGTGAAGCGGGACTAGCTCAGGAGACCCAGTACTTC. As protein: CASSEAGLAQETQYF.

The V and J genes are TRBV15 and TRBJ2-1, with 15 bases aligning to TRBD2. The V gene's germline CDR1 is LNHNV and CDR2 YYDKDF (reference sequence). CDR3 length: 22 amino acids. V lost 0 bases, J lost 1 base, and 13 bases stayed unmatched. CDR3 coding DNA: TGTGCCACCAGCAGAGATCGGATGGGACTAGCGGGAGGTGCGGGGTCCTACAATGAGCAGTTCTTC. Translated: CATSRDRMGLAGGAGSYNEQFF.

The chain uses TRBV27 and TRBJ2-5, with D perhaps matching TRBD2 (8 bases). CDR1 is MNHEY and CDR2 is SMNVEV in the germline V gene (reference sequence). The germline V and J ends were trimmed by 3 bases and 5 bases, with 19 bases remaining between them. The CDR3 contains 16 residues. CDR3 in DNA: TGTGCCAGCAGTTTGGGGAGGGGGCGGGAGGACGAGACCCAGTACTTC. It codes for CASSLGRGREDETQYF.

The V gene is TRBV28, the J gene TRBJ1-1, with no clear D. Germline CDR1 and CDR2: MDHEN and SYDVKM. This CDR3 comprises 14 residues. The V and J ends lost 0 bases and 1 base respectively, with 6 bases between them. The CDR3 here is CASSLWSGNTEAFF. The CDR3 DNA follows: TGTGCCAGCAGTTTATGGTCGGGGAACACTGAAGCTTTCTTT.

J is TRBJ2-3 and V is TRBV7-9; D gene unclear. The germline V gene encodes CDR1 SEHNR and CDR2 FQNEAQ (reference sequence). This CDR3 has 13 amino acids. Trimming took off 10 bases at V and 2 bases at J, with 13 bases between the two ends. Here the CDR3 reads CAIEGQHTDTQYF. The CDR3 region has the DNA TGTGCCATCGAAGGGCAGCACACAGATACGCAGTATTTT.

V is TRBV5-1 and J is TRBJ1-5; D might be TRBD1 (5 bases). The CDR3 is made up of 15 amino acids. CDR1 is SGHRS, CDR2 YFSETQ, per germline. V was cut by 3 bases and J by 3 bases, with 13 bases left in between. CDR3 coding DNA: TGCGCCAGCAGCTCCGACGGGGCACCCAATCAGCCCCAGCATTTT. Its translation is CASSSDGAPNQPQHF.

The chain has TRBV7-9 and TRBJ2-7; no definite D call. Between the trimmed V and J ends, which lost 5 bases and 0 bases, there was a span of 11 bases. The CDR3 is 14 residues long. Germline V gives CDR1 SEHNR, CDR2 FQNEAQ (reference sequence). This chain's CDR3 is CASSPRATSYEQYF. As DNA, the CDR3 is TGTGCCAGCAGCCCCCGCGCGACCTCCTACGAGCAGTACTTC.

The rearrangement uses TRBV7-3 and TRBJ2-3, with 8 positions matching TRBD1. Germline CDR1 reads SGHTA; CDR2 reads FQGTGA. V was pared by 4 bases and J by 1 base, with 4 bases of the junction left unmatched. CDR3 length equals 15 residues. CDR3 protein: CASSYTGGGTDTQYF. CDR3 nucleotides: TGTGCCAGCAGCTATACAGGGGGAGGCACAGATACGCAGTATTTT.

V is TRBV6-5 and J is TRBJ2-3; D is perhaps TRBD1 or TRBD2 (6 bases each). The CDR3 length is 15 residues. Germline lookup yields CDR1 MNHEY and CDR2 SVGAGI. V dropped 2 bases and J dropped 0 bases, with 9 bases sitting between them. DNA for the CDR3: TGTGCCAGCAGTTACGGGGGGCTCAGCACAGATACGCAGTATTTT. It specifies CASSYGGLSTDTQYF.

The CDR3 DNA reads as TGTGCCAGCAGTGAATACAGGCAGACCCAAGAGACCCAGTACTTC. It specifies CASSEYRQTQETQYF. The chain employs TRBV25-1 and TRBJ2-5; no definite D call. The germline V gene encodes CDR1 MGHDK and CDR2 SYGVNS. The CDR3 has 15 amino acids. The ends were cut back, 0 bases at V and 1 base at J, with 9 bases in the middle.